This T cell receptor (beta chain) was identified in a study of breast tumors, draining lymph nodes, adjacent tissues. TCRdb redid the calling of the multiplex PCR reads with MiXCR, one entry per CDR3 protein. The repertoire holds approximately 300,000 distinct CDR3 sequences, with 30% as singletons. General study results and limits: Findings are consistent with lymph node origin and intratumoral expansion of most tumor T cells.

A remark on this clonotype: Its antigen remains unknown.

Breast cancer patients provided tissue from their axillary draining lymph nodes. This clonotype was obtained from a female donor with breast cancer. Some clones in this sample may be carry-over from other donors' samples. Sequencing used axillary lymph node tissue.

This CDR3 reads CASSSLGVKETQYF. Here the CDR3 DNA reads TGCGCCAGCTCCAGTTTGGGTGTCAAAGAGACCCAGTACTTC. The chain combines TRBV10-1 with TRBJ2-5; D is uncertain. The CDR3 is made up of 14 amino acids. The V end lost 8 bases, the J end lost 3 bases, and 16 bases lay between the germline ends. The V gene's germline CDR1 is WNHNN and CDR2 SYGVQD (reference sequence).